This T cell receptor (beta chain) stems from a study of T cell changes during pregnancy in multiple sclerosis. This clone has only one observation. From germline, CDR1 is LGHNA and CDR2 YNFKEQ. The CDR3 is 15 amino acids. V lost 4 bases and J lost 3; bases outside the gene matches: 7. The repertoire was sequenced with immunoSEQ multiplex PCR; TCRdb's copy has only in-frame clones and lacks some. The sample yields fewer than 150,000 clones, about 96% seen once. The starting material was peripheral blood, obtained after pregnancy. This chain uses TRBV4-2 with TRBJ2-7, with 9 positions matching TRBD2. The receptor's source is a female donor with multiple sclerosis, enrolled in a pregnancy study. The CDR3 DNA reads as TGTGCCAGCAGCCGGGAAGCGGGAGGCGTCTACGAGCAGTACTTC. Translation gives CASSREAGGVYEQYF.